The T cell receptor (beta chain) under discussion was sequenced for a study of OX40 agonist ivuxolimab in advanced cancers. Produced via immunoSEQ multiplex PCR; TCRdb's table is partial and in-frame only. The sample lists 68,000 or so clones, 83% seen once, with more than 1.4% in the top ten. Patients were ruled out by autoimmune disease history or systemic immunosuppression. In this sample, this clone turned up a few times. Specimen: CD4+ or CD8+ T cells sorted from blood, collected in a trial of the OX40 agonist ivuxolimab. The receptor comes from an adult with an advanced solid tumor such as melanoma, head and neck, liver or kidney cancer.

The CDR3 DNA is TGTGCCATCAGTGAGTCACAGGGGGCCCGTGGCTACACCTTC. It yields the protein CAISESQGARGYTF. This chain links TRBV10-3 with TRBJ1-2, with 9 nucleotides matching TRBD1. CDR1 and CDR2 from the germline V gene are ENHRY and SYGVKD. V shed 0 bases and J 7 bases; nucleotides not matched to a gene: 3. This CDR3 contains 14 residues.